This TCR beta chain is drawn from a study of T-cell memory formation after mild COVID-19. With 2 bases removed from V and 3 bases from J, the gap between germline ends came to 17 bases. CDR3 length: 17 residues. Germline CDR1 SEHNR, CDR2 FQNEAQ (reference sequence). TCRdb itself ran the 5' RACE reads through MiXCR, one entry per CDR3 protein. In the table there are roughly 480,000 distinct CDR3 sequences, roughly 23% of which are singletons. The chain links TRBV7-9 to TRBJ2-1, with a tentative D call TRBD1 (6 bases). What was sequenced was PBMCs or a T cell subset sorted from them (not recorded which). This clonotype originated in an adult woman who had mild COVID-19 (a few samples of this study predate the infection). Cell type and time point are not known. The CDR3, as DNA: TGTGCCAGCAGCTTACAATCACAACGGACAGTCTACAATGAGCAGTTCTTC. Residues: CASSLQSQRTVYNEQFF.